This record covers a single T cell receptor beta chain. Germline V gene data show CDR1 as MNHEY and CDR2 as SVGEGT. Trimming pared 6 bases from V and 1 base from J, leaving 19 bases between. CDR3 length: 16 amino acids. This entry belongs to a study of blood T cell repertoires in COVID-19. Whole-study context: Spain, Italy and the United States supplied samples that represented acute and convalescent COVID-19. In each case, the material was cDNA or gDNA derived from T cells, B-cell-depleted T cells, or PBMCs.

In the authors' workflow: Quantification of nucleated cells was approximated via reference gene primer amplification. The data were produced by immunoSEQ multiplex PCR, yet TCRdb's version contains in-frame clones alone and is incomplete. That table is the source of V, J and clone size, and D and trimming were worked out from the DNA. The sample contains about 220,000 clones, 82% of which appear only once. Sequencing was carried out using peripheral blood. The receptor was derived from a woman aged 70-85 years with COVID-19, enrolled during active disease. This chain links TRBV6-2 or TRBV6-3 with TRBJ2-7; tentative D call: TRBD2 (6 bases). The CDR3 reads CASSLRGAEGSYEQYF. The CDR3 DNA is TGTGCCAGCAGCCTGCGCGGAGCGGAGGGTTCCTACGAGCAGTACTTC.